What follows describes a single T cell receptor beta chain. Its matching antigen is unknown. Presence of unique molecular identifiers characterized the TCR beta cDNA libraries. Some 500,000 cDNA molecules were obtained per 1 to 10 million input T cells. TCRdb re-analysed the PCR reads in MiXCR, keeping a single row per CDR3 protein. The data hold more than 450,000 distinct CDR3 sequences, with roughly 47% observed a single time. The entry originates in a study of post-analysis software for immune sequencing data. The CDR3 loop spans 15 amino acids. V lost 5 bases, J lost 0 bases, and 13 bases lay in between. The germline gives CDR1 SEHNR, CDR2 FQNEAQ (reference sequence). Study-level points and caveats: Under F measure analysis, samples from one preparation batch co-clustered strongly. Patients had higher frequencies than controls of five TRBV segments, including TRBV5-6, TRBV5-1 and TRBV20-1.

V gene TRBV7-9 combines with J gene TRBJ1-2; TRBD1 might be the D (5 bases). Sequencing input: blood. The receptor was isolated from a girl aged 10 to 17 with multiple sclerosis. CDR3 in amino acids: CASSPERGTNYGYTF. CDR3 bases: TGTGCCAGCAGCCCCGAGAGGGGAACTAACTATGGCTACACCTTC. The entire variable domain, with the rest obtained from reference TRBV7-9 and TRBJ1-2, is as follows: DTGVSQNPRHKITKRGQNVTFRCDPISEHNRLYWYRQTLGQGPEFLTYFQNEAQLEKSRLLSDRFSAERPKGSFSTLEIQRTEQGDSAMYLCASSPERGTNYGYTFGSGTRLTVV.